This TCR beta chain was sequenced in a study of HIV-infected children after antiretroviral therapy interruption. Study-level information: Continuous-treatment children had median age about 8 years, interruption 9 to 10 years.

General study findings and limits: Three patients showed more shared-triplet CDR3 clusters following treatment interruption.

A 3' RACE protocol on RNA, with unique molecular identifiers, produced the TCR library. MiXCR, applied by TCRdb to the 3' RACE reads, yields one record per CDR3 protein. The sample lists approximately 15,000 distinct CDR3 sequences; around 3.4% were seen once. CDR1 is MNHEY, CDR2 SVGEGT, per germline. V was shortened by 0 bases and J by 5 bases, with 16 bases between the two germline ends. This CDR3 spans 16 amino acids. Treatment of the sample: PENTA 11 planned treatment interruption arm or continuous ART arm. At least 5 million viable PBMCs were required per cryopreserved sample. Memory CD8+ CD45RO+ CD45RA- T cells were sorted from thawed PBMCs. This clonotype was seen ten or more times. The antigen is undetermined.

The sequence was obtained from a pool of human donors with HIV. The sample here was CD45RO+ CD8+ T cells from PBMCs, pooled from several time points, taken from a donor given antiretroviral therapy, either interrupted or continuous. Subset reported: memory CD8+ CD45RO+ CD45RA- T cells. The chain combines TRBV6-2 or TRBV6-3 with TRBJ2-5, with D perhaps assigned TRBD1 or TRBD2 (5 bases each). The CDR3 DNA follows: TGTGCCAGCAGTTACTCGAAAGGGGAAGGGGAGGAGACCCAGTACTTC. It codes for CASSYSKGEGEETQYF.